This is a list of T cell receptor beta chains from one sample in a study of OX40 agonist ivuxolimab in advanced cancers. Assay used: immunoSEQ multiplex PCR; TCRdb lists only in-frame clones, some missing. The repertoire holds roughly 70,000 clones, roughly 87% seen once, with 2% to 2.5% in the top ten. Sequences were derived from CD4+ or CD8+ T cells sorted from blood, sampled in a trial of the OX40 agonist ivuxolimab. Receptors were obtained from an adult with an advanced solid tumor such as melanoma, head and neck, liver or kidney cancer. Both conserved end residues are part of each CDR3. The order of the fields is clone size, D gene, CDR3 length, J gene, V gene, CDR3 protein, CDR3 DNA. D genes are given only for firm matches. Size is omitted from some rows. Given values are once, few, many or a class for expanded clones.

NA	NA	15	TRBJ2-2	TRBV11-2	CASSPMTRNTGELFF	TGTGCCAGCAGCCCGATGACACGGAACACCGGGGAGCTGTTTTTT
NA	TRBD2	12	TRBJ2-1	TRBV19	CASSMGGDEQFF	TGTGCCAGTAGTATGGGAGGGGATGAGCAGTTCTTC
NA	TRBD1	16	TRBJ1-4	TRBV28	CASSFGQGGNWEKLFF	TGTGCCAGCAGTTTTGGACAGGGAGGAAATTGGGAAAAACTGTTTTTT
NA	NA	14	TRBJ1-2	TRBV19	CASRPGGPTGGYTF	TGTGCCAGTAGACCCGGGGGGCCCACGGGCGGCTACACCTTC
once	NA	13	TRBJ1-4	TRBV5-6	CASSLTVREKLFF	TGTGCCAGCAGCTTGACGGTTCGAGAAAAACTGTTTTTT
NA	TRBD1	14	TRBJ1-1	TRBV19	CASSIRTGATEAFF	TGTGCCAGTAGTATAAGGACAGGGGCTACTGAAGCTTTCTTT
NA	TRBD2	17	TRBJ2-3	TRBV19	CASSIGKRGPSTDTQYF	TGTGCCAGTAGTATAGGGAAGCGGGGGCCGAGCACAGATACGCAGTATTTT
NA	NA	11	TRBJ1-1	TRBV29-1	CSVQLSTEAFF	TGCAGCGTCCAACTGAGCACTGAAGCTTTCTTT
NA	TRBD2	16	TRBJ2-1	TRBV11-3	CASSLDQGGGYNEQFF	TGTGCCAGCAGCTTAGATCAGGGCGGGGGGTACAATGAGCAGTTCTTC
few	NA	13	TRBJ2-7	TRBV21-1	CASSKAGDYEQYF	TGTGCCAGCAGCAAAGCTGGGGATTACGAGCAGTACTTC
NA	NA	17	TRBJ1-1	TRBV18	CASSPVGFTGGGTEAFF	TGTGCCAGCTCACCCGTGGGCTTTACCGGTGGGGGCACTGAAGCTTTCTTT
NA	NA	12	TRBJ2-7	TRBV7-9	CASRGTDYEQYF	TGTGCCAGCAGAGGGACGGACTACGAGCAGTACTTC
NA	NA	13	TRBJ2-5	TRBV7-3	CASSLTQQETQYF	TGTGCCAGCAGCTTAACCCAGCAAGAGACCCAGTACTTC
NA	NA	15	TRBJ2-3	TRBV2	CASKATDSSGDTQYF	TGTGCCAGCAAAGCCACCGACAGTTCCGGAGATACGCAGTATTTT
NA	NA	13	TRBJ1-4	TRBV14	CASSQSVAGRLFF	TGTGCCAGCAGCCAATCTGTCGCGGGGCGGCTGTTTTTT
NA	NA	22	TRBJ1-3	TRBV14	CASSQSQGLDSAPGAHGNTIYF	TGTGCCAGCAGCCAAAGTCAGGGGCTGGACAGTGCCCCGGGGGCGCACGGAAACACCATATATTTT
NA	NA	15	TRBJ2-1	TRBV7-9	CASSSRLSGYNEQFF	TGTGCCAGCAGCTCCCGTCTCAGCGGATACAATGAGCAGTTCTTC
NA	TRBD1	16	TRBJ1-2	TRBV10-3	CAIRNQGALPNYGYTF	TGTGCCATCAGGAACCAGGGGGCGTTACCTAACTATGGCTACACCTTC
few	NA	15	TRBJ2-2	TRBV5-1	CASSLQTMNTGELFF	TGCGCCAGCAGCTTGCAGACCATGAACACCGGGGAGCTGTTTTTT
NA	NA	16	TRBJ2-7	TRBV5-1	CASSSTPGQTTAEQYF	TGCGCCAGCAGCTCCACACCGGGACAAACAACCGCCGAGCAGTACTTC
NA	TRBD2	15	TRBJ2-1	TRBV15	CATLGREGPYNEQFF	TGTGCCACCCTGGGGCGGGAGGGTCCCTACAATGAGCAGTTCTTC
NA	NA	13	TRBJ2-5	TRBV5-1	CASSSGPLETQYF	TGCGCCAGCAGCTCCGGGCCGCTGGAGACCCAGTACTTC
NA	NA	13	TRBJ2-5	TRBV5-1	CASSLAKQETQYF	TGCGCCAGCAGCTTGGCTAAGCAAGAGACCCAGTACTTC
NA	NA	14	TRBJ2-2	TRBV7-2	CASSFSPAPGELFF	TGTGCCAGCAGCTTTTCCCCAGCGCCCGGGGAGCTGTTTTTT
once	NA	15	TRBJ2-5	TRBV7-3	CASSLDGRYQETQYF	TGTGCCAGCAGCTTAGACGGGCGGTACCAAGAGACCCAGTACTTC
NA	TRBD2	18	TRBJ2-3	TRBV7-2	CASSQRNLAGGLVDTQYF	TGTGCCAGCAGCCAGCGAAATCTAGCGGGAGGTTTGGTTGATACGCAGTATTTT
NA	NA	16	TRBJ2-7	TRBV11-3	CASSLGVGDTAYEQYF	TGTGCCAGCAGCTTAGGGGTAGGGGACACCGCCTACGAGCAGTACTTC
NA	NA	14	TRBJ1-1	TRBV18	CASSPQGGGTEAFF	TGTGCCAGCTCACCACAGGGTGGGGGCACTGAAGCTTTCTTT
NA	NA	14	TRBJ1-5	TRBV28	CASRRTVSNQPQHF	TGTGCCAGCAGAAGGACAGTAAGCAATCAGCCCCAGCATTTT
NA	NA	13	TRBJ1-2	TRBV7-3	CASRLDTNYGYTF	TGTGCCAGCAGACTGGACACAAACTATGGCTACACCTTC
NA	NA	13	TRBJ2-3	TRBV15	CATSRPKTDTQYF	TGTGCCACCAGCAGGCCCAAAACAGATACGCAGTATTTT
NA	TRBD1	15	TRBJ1-5	TRBV19	CASSDQTGGSLPQHF	TGTGCCAGTAGCGATCAGACAGGGGGCTCCTTGCCCCAGCATTTT
few	TRBD1	19	TRBJ2-6	TRBV4-1	CASSQETGTGSSGANVLTF	TGCGCCAGCAGCCAAGAAACCGGGACAGGGTCTAGTGGGGCCAACGTCCTGACTTTC
few	NA	14	TRBJ2-2	TRBV29-1	CSVDWDKNTGELFF	TGCAGCGTTGATTGGGACAAGAACACCGGGGAGCTGTTTTTT
NA	TRBD2	19	TRBJ2-1	TRBV9	CASSKWTSGRNRVENEQFF	TGTGCCAGCAGCAAGTGGACTAGCGGGAGAAATCGTGTAGAAAATGAGCAGTTCTTC